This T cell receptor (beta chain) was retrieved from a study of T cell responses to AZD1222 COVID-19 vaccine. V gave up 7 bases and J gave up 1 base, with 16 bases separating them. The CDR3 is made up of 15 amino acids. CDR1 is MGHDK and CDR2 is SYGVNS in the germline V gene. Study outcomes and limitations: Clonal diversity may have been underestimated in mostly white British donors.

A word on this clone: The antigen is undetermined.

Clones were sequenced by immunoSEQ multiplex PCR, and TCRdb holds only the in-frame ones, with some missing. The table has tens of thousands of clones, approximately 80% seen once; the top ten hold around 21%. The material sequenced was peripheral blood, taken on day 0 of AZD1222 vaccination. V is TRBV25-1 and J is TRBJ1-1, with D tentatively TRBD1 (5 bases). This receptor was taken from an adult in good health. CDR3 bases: TGTGCCAGCACCCGGGAGAGGGGCAAGAACACTGAAGCTTTCTTT. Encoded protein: CASTRERGKNTEAFF.